The 27 T cell receptor beta chains listed next were all sequenced from one sample in a study of blood T cells in healthy people across ages (dated by TCRdb to between 2014 and 2017). The receptor library was made with 5' RACE. Sequencing used an Illumina HiSeq 2500. A second PCR of roughly 7 to 11 cycles was performed with a sample-barcoded 5' primer and a J-beta primer mix. The public reads were reanalyzed by TCRdb: fastp trimming at Q25, MiXCR alignment, in-frame beta chains only. One record per CDR3 amino acid sequence lists the most common genes and DNA. This sample is represented by around 1.5 million distinct CDR3 sequences; 42% of them were singletons. The top ten clonotypes cover 7% to 9% of the sample. Sequenced sample: blood. These receptor sequences come from a woman aged 18-30 years in good health.

J is TRBJ2-6 and V is TRBV20-1; 8 bases fit TRBD2. Germline assignment: CDR1 DFQATT and CDR2 SNEGSKA (reference sequence). The CDR3 contains 16 residues. V shed 3 bases, J shed 0 bases, and the junction held 4 bases outside the gene matches. The CDR3 spells CSARQSGSSGANVLTF. The DNA for the CDR3 is TGCAGTGCTAGGCAGAGCGGGAGCTCTGGGGCCAACGTCCTGACTTTC.

Regarding this clonotype: This may be a read error: a much more frequent sequence differs by one nucleotide. This chain joins TRBV4-1 and TRBJ2-7, with a possible D match to TRBD2 (7 bases). The V gene's germline CDR1 is MGHRA and CDR2 YSYEKL. With 0 bases removed from V and 0 bases from J, the gap between germline ends came to 9 bases. The CDR3 runs 15 residues. The CDR3 sequence is CASSQDGGASYEQYF. CDR3 sequence (DNA): TGCGCCAGCAGCCAAGATGGGGGGGCCTCCTACGAGCAGTACTTC.

In the case of this clonotype: The junction shows a germline mismatch at one end, possibly a read error. Here the CDR3 reads CAGSLSGVDTQYF. The CDR3 nucleotides read TGTGCCGGCAGTTTATCAGGCGTAGATACGCAGTATTTT. This rearrangement joins TRBV6-1 to TRBJ2-3; D remains unclear. This CDR3 has 13 residues. The germline gives CDR1 MNHNS, CDR2 SASEGT.

J is TRBJ2-1 and V is TRBV20-1, with 7 bases that match TRBD2. The CDR3 runs 11 residues. Trimming at V came to 6 bases and at J to 5 bases, leaving 1 base not matched to a gene. Germline V CDR1 and CDR2: DFQATT, SNEGSKA (reference sequence). CDR3 bases: TGCAGTGCCGGGACTAACAATGAGCAGTTCTTC. Amino acids: CSAGTNNEQFF.

This clonotype came up a few times. This sequence joins TRBV11-2 and TRBJ1-2; the D is unclear. V lost 0 bases and J 1 base, leaving 6 bases between the germline ends. CDR1 is SGHAT, CDR2 FQNNGV, per germline. CDR3 length: 14 residues. The CDR3 spells CASSLEQINYGYTF. CDR3 DNA sequence: TGTGCCAGCAGCTTAGAACAGATTAACTATGGCTACACCTTC.

This clonotype was found a few times. This rearrangement joins TRBV12-3 or TRBV12-4 to TRBJ1-6, with D perhaps matching TRBD1 (5 bases). V dropped 5 bases and J dropped 9 bases, with 8 bases sitting between them. The CDR3 sequence is 12 residues long. The CDR3 coding sequence is TGTGCCAGCAGTCGACAGCCTTCACCCCTCCACTTT. This encodes CASSRQPSPLHF.

This clonotype was detected ten times or more. CDR3 nucleotides: TGTGCCAGCAGGATTACCTACGAGCAGTACTTC. Its translation is CASRITYEQYF. V is TRBV2 and J is TRBJ2-7; D unclear. V was trimmed by 6 bases and J by 2 bases, leaving 5 bases between them. The CDR3 contains 11 residues. CDR1 and CDR2 from the germline V gene are SNHLY and FYNNEI.

This sequence joins TRBV10-1 and TRBJ2-1, with TRBD2 matching 7 bases. The CDR3 has 16 amino acids. Per germline, CDR1 WNHNN and CDR2 SYGVQD (reference sequence). J was trimmed by 6 bases and V by 4 bases; bases with no gene match: 12. The chain's CDR3 is CASSVGDGGRGNEQFF. The CDR3 DNA is TGCGCCAGCAGTGTGGGAGACGGGGGGAGAGGCAATGAGCAGTTCTTC.

This chain links TRBV20-1 with TRBJ2-7; TRBD1 or TRBD2 may be the D gene (5 bases each). Per the germline V gene, CDR1 is DFQATT and CDR2 is SNEGSKA (reference sequence). The CDR3 loop spans 13 amino acids. The ends were cut back, 3 bases at V and 2 bases at J, with 11 bases in the middle. DNA for the CDR3: TGCAGTGCTAGGGGGGTTTTAACCTACGAGCAGTACTTC. Its translation is CSARGVLTYEQYF.

The chain uses TRBV20-1 and TRBJ2-7; D not resolved. The CDR3 runs 16 residues. V lost 3 bases and J 0 bases, leaving 18 bases between the germline ends. CDR1 is DFQATT and CDR2 is SNEGSKA in the germline V gene (reference sequence). As DNA, the CDR3 is TGCAGTGCTAGTTCGTTCGACTCGATAAGCTCCTACGAGCAGTACTTC. Encoded protein: CSASSFDSISSYEQYF.

The V and J genes are TRBV28 and TRBJ2-3, with TRBD2 identical over 11 bases. The CDR3 is made up of 14 amino acids. After removal of 3 bases from V and 14 bases from J, the junction contained 10 bases not matched to a gene. The V gene's germline CDR1 is MDHEN and CDR2 SYDVKM. The CDR3: CASSFRTSGRAGYF. DNA for the CDR3: TGTGCCAGCAGTTTTCGGACTAGCGGGCGAGCCGGGTATTTT. The full variable domain, its missing parts supplied by reference TRBV28 and TRBJ2-3, is DVKVTQSSRYLVKRTGEKVFLECVQDMDHENMFWYRQDPGLGLRLIYFSYDVKMKEKGDIPEGYSVSREKKERFSLILESASTNQTSMYLCASSFRTSGRAGYFGPGTRLTVL.

This clonotype was detected ten times or more. This rearrangement joins TRBV12-3 or TRBV12-4 to TRBJ2-1; 9 bases fit TRBD1. This CDR3 spans 14 amino acids. Losses at the gene ends were 7 bases for V and 6 bases for J; bases not matched to a gene: 7. This CDR3 is CASIPGQGGNEQFF. The CDR3 DNA is TGTGCCAGCATCCCGGGACAGGGCGGCAATGAGCAGTTCTTC.

In its sample, this clonotype was seen a few times. The chain uses TRBV5-5 and TRBJ2-4; D possibly matches TRBD1 or TRBD2 (5 bases each). CDR3 length: 15 residues. V shed 1 base and J shed 1 base, with 9 bases lying between them. Germline CDR1 SGHKS, CDR2 YYEKEE (reference sequence). Here the CDR3 DNA reads TGTGCCAGCAGCTTGCAGGGCGGGGCCAAAAACATTCAGTACTTC. Translation gives CASSLQGGAKNIQYF.

This clonotype has more than one count but fewer than ten. The chain links TRBV6-6 to TRBJ2-7, with D perhaps TRBD1 or TRBD2 (6 bases each). Per the germline V gene, CDR1 is MNHNY and CDR2 is SVGAGI (reference sequence). The CDR3 has 13 residues. The ends were cut back, 5 bases at V and 4 bases at J, with 12 bases in the middle. The CDR3 sequence: CASSGRQGYEQYF. CDR3 nucleotides: TGTGCCAGCAGTGGGAGGCAGGGGTACGAGCAGTACTTC.

The chain combines TRBV20-1 with TRBJ1-2; TRBD1 matches 8 bases. The V gene's germline CDR1 is DFQATT and CDR2 SNEGSKA (reference sequence). The CDR3 spans 13 residues. The V gene end was trimmed by 5 bases and the J gene end by 4 bases; junction bases not matched to a gene: 6. CDR3 sequence reads: CSAQGAGAYGYTF. The CDR3 coding sequence is TGCAGTGCTCAGGGGGCCGGTGCCTATGGCTACACCTTC.

This clonotype was detected a few times. V is TRBV20-1 and J is TRBJ1-2; 7 bases align to TRBD1. The CDR3 contains 13 residues. The V and J ends lost 6 bases and 5 bases, in that order; junction bases with no gene match: 9. In germline, CDR1 is DFQATT, CDR2 SNEGSKA (reference sequence). CDR3 protein: CSAGDRGLYGYTF. For the CDR3, the DNA is TGCAGTGCGGGGGACAGAGGCCTTTATGGCTACACCTTC.

The CDR3 DNA sequence: TGTGCCAGCAGTTTACAGGGAGTAGGGCACCAGTACTTC. Its protein product is CASSLQGVGHQYF. The rearrangement links TRBV28 to TRBJ2-5; tentatively, D is TRBD1 or TRBD2 (5 bases each). The CDR3 is 13 residues long. Trimming removed 2 bases from V and 10 bases from J, with 14 bases in between. In germline, CDR1 is MDHEN, CDR2 SYDVKM. The full variable domain, in which reference TRBV28 and TRBJ2-5 provide the parts outside the CDR3, is DVKVTQSSRYLVKRTGEKVFLECVQDMDHENMFWYRQDPGLGLRLIYFSYDVKMKEKGDIPEGYSVSREKKERFSLILESASTNQTSMYLCASSLQGVGHQYFGPGTRLLVL.

This clonotype was seen more than once but under ten times. The chain recombines TRBV2 with TRBJ2-7, with 12 positions matching TRBD1. V shed 10 bases, J shed 3 bases, and the junction held 13 bases outside the gene matches. Germline V gene lookup returns CDR1 SNHLY and CDR2 FYNNEI. The CDR3 runs 16 residues. CDR3 in amino acids: CANLGQGALENYEQYF. CDR3 DNA: TGTGCCAACTTGGGACAGGGGGCCTTAGAAAACTACGAGCAGTACTTC.

The chain combines TRBV29-1 with TRBJ2-5; D may be TRBD2 (6 bases). Matching the DNA end better, TRBJ2-7 makes the J call doubtful. CDR3 length: 11 residues. Germline V gene lookup returns CDR1 SQVTM and CDR2 ANQGSEA. The CDR3 protein is CSVWREDEQYF. CDR3 nucleotide sequence: TGCAGCGTTTGGCGGGAAGACGAGCAGTACTTC.

This clonotype was found a few times. V and J are TRBV6-5 and TRBJ2-3, with TRBD2 matching over 11 bases. This CDR3 region has 16 residues. CDR1 MNHEY and CDR2 SVGAGI come from the germline V gene. The J segment lost 2 bases and the V segment lost 0 bases, leaving 1 base of the junction unmatched. The CDR3 spells CASSYSTSGATDTQYF. The DNA of the CDR3 is TGTGCCAGCAGTTACTCGACTAGCGGGGCCACAGATACGCAGTATTTT.

This sequence joins TRBV27 and TRBJ2-7; TRBD1 might be the D (6 bases). Germline V gene lookup returns CDR1 MNHEY and CDR2 SMNVEV (reference sequence). The CDR3 runs to 15 residues. V was clipped by 5 bases and J by 4 bases, with 18 bases between them. The CDR3 protein is CASSLQGPYGYEQYF. The CDR3 bases are TGTGCCAGCAGTCTCCAGGGGCCATACGGTTACGAGCAGTACTTC.

The rearrangement joins TRBV4-1 to TRBJ2-7; weak D call: TRBD2 (5 bases). V lost 1 base to trimming and J lost 7 bases, with 17 bases between them. This CDR3 is built from 15 residues. From germline, CDR1 is MGHRA and CDR2 YSYEKL. The CDR3 nucleotides are TGCGCCAGCAGCCAAGCGAGCGGAGACTACAATGAGCAGTACTTC. It codes for CASSQASGDYNEQYF.

This clonotype has only a few counts. This chain joins TRBV7-2 and TRBJ2-1; a possible D gene is TRBD2 (6 bases). The germline CDR1 and CDR2 sequences are SGHTA and FQGNSA. The germline V and J ends were trimmed by 1 base and 7 bases, with 11 bases remaining between them. The CDR3 extends over 14 amino acids. CDR3 sequence reads: CASSLDGSINEQFF. The CDR3 coding sequence is TGTGCCAGCAGCTTAGACGGGAGTATTAATGAGCAGTTCTTC.

Comment on this clonotype: One end of the junction does not line up with germline, which may come from a read error. J is TRBJ2-1 and V is TRBV6-1, with TRBD2 identical over 11 bases. Germline V gene data show CDR1 as MNHNS and CDR2 as SASEGT. The CDR3 length is 17 residues. CDR3 nucleotides: TGTGTCAGCAGTCCTTCGTACGGGACTAGCGGCCACAATGAGCAGTTCTTC. Encoded protein: CVSSPSYGTSGHNEQFF.

The chain couples TRBV5-1 to TRBJ2-5; D unclear. Per the germline V gene, CDR1 is SGHRS and CDR2 is YFSETQ. V shed 4 bases and J shed 11 bases, with 18 bases lying between them. This CDR3 region has 13 residues. CDR3 sequence reads: CASSVDQWFGQYF. CDR3 coding DNA: TGCGCCAGCAGCGTGGACCAATGGTTTGGGCAGTACTTC.

This chain joins TRBV11-2 and TRBJ2-1, with 9 bases matching TRBD1. CDR1 is SGHAT and CDR2 is FQNNGV in the germline V gene. Trimming at V came to 1 base and at J to 9 bases, leaving 7 bases not matched to a gene. The CDR3 consists of 15 residues. DNA of the CDR3: TGTGCCAGCAGCTTAGGGACAACAGGGGGCGTTGAGCAGTTCTTC. Its translation is CASSLGTTGGVEQFF.

The V gene is TRBV25-1, the J gene TRBJ1-6; a possible D gene is TRBD1 (6 bases). From germline, CDR1 is MGHDK and CDR2 SYGVNS. The V gene lost 6 bases and the J gene lost 7 bases, with 10 bases spanning the gap. The CDR3 extends over 13 amino acids. The CDR3 region is CASRQGWNSPLHF. The CDR3 DNA follows: TGTGCCAGCAGACAGGGTTGGAATTCACCCCTCCACTTT.